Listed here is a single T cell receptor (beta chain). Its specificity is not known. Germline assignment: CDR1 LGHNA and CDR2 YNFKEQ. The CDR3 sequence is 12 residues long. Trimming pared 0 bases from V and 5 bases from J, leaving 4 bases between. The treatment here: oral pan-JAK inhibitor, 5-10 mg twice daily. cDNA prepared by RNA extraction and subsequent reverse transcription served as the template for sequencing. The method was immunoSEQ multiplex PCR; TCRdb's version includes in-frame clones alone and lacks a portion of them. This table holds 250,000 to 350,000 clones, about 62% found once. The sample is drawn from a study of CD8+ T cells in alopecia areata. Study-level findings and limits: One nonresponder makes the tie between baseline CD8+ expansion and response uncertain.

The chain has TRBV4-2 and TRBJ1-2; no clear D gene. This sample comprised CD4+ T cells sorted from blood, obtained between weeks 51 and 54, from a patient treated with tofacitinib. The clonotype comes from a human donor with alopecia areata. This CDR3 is CASSQEGYGYTF. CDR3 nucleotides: TGTGCCAGCAGCCAAGAGGGGTATGGCTACACCTTC.